The 15 T cell receptor beta chains presented below share a single source sample, sequenced in a study of shared clonotypes between healthy human individuals. Assay used: immunoSEQ multiplex PCR; TCRdb lists only in-frame clones, some missing. Counted here are about 2 million clones, about 95% occurring once; the ten biggest clones make up around 1%. CD45RO-negative CD8 cells positively selected for CCR7 made up the naive population, which excluded terminally differentiated effector memory CD45RA+ cells. The material sequenced was naive CD8+ T cells sorted from blood. The receptors stem from a man aged 18-30 years in good health.

The rearrangement uses TRBV4-1 and TRBJ1-5, with 10 bases that match TRBD1. The V and J ends lost 5 bases and 6 bases, in that order; junction bases with no gene match: 7. CDR3 size: 15 residues. Looked up from germline, CDR1 is MGHRA and CDR2 is YSYEKL. CDR3 sequence: CASSSGTGVAQPQHF. The CDR3 nucleotides are TGCGCCAGCAGCTCCGGGACAGGGGTTGCTCAGCCCCAGCATTTT.

The rearrangement uses TRBV19 and TRBJ1-2, with D maybe TRBD1 (6 bases). Per germline, CDR1 LNHDA and CDR2 SQIVND (reference sequence). V was shortened by 3 bases and J by 3 bases, with 8 bases between the two germline ends. There are 13 residues in the CDR3. The CDR3 loop is CASSIYRDYGYTF. The CDR3 nucleotides are TGTGCCAGTAGTATCTACAGGGACTATGGCTACACCTTC.

The table lists this clone with a count of one. The sample carries other DNA sequences with the same CDR3. This chain joins TRBV9 and TRBJ2-1; TRBD2 matches 11 bases. The CDR3 spans 15 residues. Germline CDR1 reads SGDLS; CDR2 reads YYNGEE. The V and J ends lost 2 bases and 4 bases, in that order; junction bases with no gene match: 2. The CDR3 reads CASSVLAGGYNEQFF. Here the CDR3 DNA reads TGTGCCAGCAGCGTCCTAGCGGGGGGTTACAATGAGCAGTTCTTC.

V gene TRBV10-1 combines with J gene TRBJ2-4; maybe TRBD1 (6 bases). The CDR3 is made up of 18 amino acids. Trimming stripped 3 bases from V and 1 base from J, with 19 bases between. The germline V gene encodes CDR1 WNHNN and CDR2 SYGVQD (reference sequence). The CDR3 spells CASSDLRDNNRAKNIQYF. The CDR3 DNA is TGCGCCAGCAGTGACCTCCGGGACAACAATCGGGCCAAAAACATTCAGTACTTC.

The chain has TRBV5-4 and TRBJ1-2; TRBD1 aligns across 10 bases. Trimming removed 4 bases from V and 8 bases from J; junction bases left unmatched: 11. This CDR3 has 15 residues. CDR1 is SGHNT, CDR2 YYREEE, per germline (reference sequence). The DNA for the CDR3 is TGTGCCAGCAGCACTGGGACAGGGGACGTATTCGGCTACACCTTC. Translated: CASSTGTGDVFGYTF.

The CDR3 DNA is TGTGCCAGCAGCTTGATCCGCGGCGGGGACAATGAGCAGTTCTTC. Its translation: CASSLIRGGDNEQFF. The V call is TRBV5-4, the J call TRBJ2-1, with a tentative D call TRBD2 (6 bases). Germline CDR1 SGHNT, CDR2 YYREEE (reference sequence). The V end lost 1 base, the J end lost 5 bases, and 13 bases lay between the germline ends. The length of the CDR3 is 15 residues.

This chain uses TRBV30 with TRBJ1-1, with D uncertain. V dropped 2 bases and J dropped 7 bases, with 11 bases sitting between them. This CDR3 contains 12 residues. CDR1 and CDR2 from the germline V gene are GTSNPN and SVGIG (reference sequence). The CDR3 DNA sequence: TGTGCCTGGAGTCAAAACCTGGGTGAAGCTTTCTTT. Translated, it gives CAWSQNLGEAFF.

The J gene is TRBJ2-3, the V gene TRBV5-4, with 8 positions matching TRBD2. CDR3 length: 16 residues. Germline CDR1 is SGHNT and CDR2 is YYREEE (reference sequence). V dropped 1 base and J dropped 0; count of bases not matched to a gene: 4. The CDR3 region is CASSLWVAGSTDTQYF. The DNA of the CDR3 is TGTGCCAGCAGCTTGTGGGTAGCGGGAAGCACAGATACGCAGTATTTT.

The V call is TRBV29-1, the J call TRBJ1-1; tentatively, D is TRBD1 (5 bases). The germline gives CDR1 SQVTM, CDR2 ANQGSEA. The CDR3 is made up of 13 amino acids. Trimming stripped 3 bases from V and 0 bases from J, with 8 bases between. The CDR3 protein is CSVDGAMNTEAFF. The CDR3 DNA follows: TGCAGCGTTGATGGGGCCATGAACACTGAAGCTTTCTTT.

V usage is TRBV5-1 and J usage is TRBJ1-2; D gene unclear. There are 15 residues in the CDR3. V was cut by 0 bases and J by 5 bases, with 14 bases left in between. The germline V gene has CDR1 SGHRS and CDR2 YFSETQ. The CDR3 DNA reads TGCGCCAGCAGCTTGGAGGCTGCTTACCCATATGGCTACACCTTC. Translating gives CASSLEAAYPYGYTF.

V is TRBV9 and J is TRBJ1-5, with D tentatively TRBD1 (5 bases). V was cut by 3 bases and J by 7 bases, with 14 bases left in between. The germline gives CDR1 SGDLS, CDR2 YYNGEE. This CDR3 is 14 amino acids long. CDR3 bases: TGTGCCAGCAGCGGCGGGGGAATGGGGCAGCCCCAGCATTTT. This sequence encodes CASSGGGMGQPQHF.

The V call is TRBV7-9, the J call TRBJ1-3; D ambiguous. Germline assignment: CDR1 SEHNR and CDR2 FQNEAQ (reference sequence). The CDR3 sequence is 14 residues long. V lost 5 bases and J 2 bases, leaving 10 bases between the germline ends. The CDR3 nucleotides read TGTGCCAGCAGCCTGCAAGGGCCTGGAAACACCATATATTTT. Protein product: CASSLQGPGNTIYF.

This clone was picked up a small number of times. The sample holds other DNA sequences that translate to the same CDR3. The chain couples TRBV7-9 to TRBJ1-5; D is undetermined. Germline assignment: CDR1 SEHNR and CDR2 FQNEAQ (reference sequence). Trimming cost V 4 bases and J 3 bases, with 4 bases left between them. There are 12 residues in the CDR3. The CDR3 DNA reads as TGTGCCAGCAGCTCCTACAATCAGCCCCAGCATTTT. This sequence encodes CASSSYNQPQHF.

This clone is a singleton in its sample. The rearrangement joins TRBV7-8 to TRBJ2-7; D is perhaps TRBD1 (8 bases). In germline, CDR1 is SGHVS, CDR2 FQNEAQ. V dropped 1 base and J dropped 5 bases, with 15 bases sitting between them. This CDR3 is 15 amino acids long. This CDR3 reads CASSLGQGRVHEQYF. CDR3 sequence (DNA): TGTGCCAGCAGCTTAGGACAGGGGAGGGTTCACGAGCAGTACTTC.

The V call is TRBV7-9, the J call TRBJ2-1, with 10 bases fitting TRBD2. The CDR3 runs 16 residues. V lost 0 bases, J lost 6 bases, and 5 bases stayed unmatched. Germline V CDR1 and CDR2: SEHNR, FQNEAQ (reference sequence). The CDR3 nucleotides read TGTGCCAGCAGCTTAGCACTAGCGGGAAGGGGCAATGAGCAGTTCTTC. Amino acids: CASSLALAGRGNEQFF.